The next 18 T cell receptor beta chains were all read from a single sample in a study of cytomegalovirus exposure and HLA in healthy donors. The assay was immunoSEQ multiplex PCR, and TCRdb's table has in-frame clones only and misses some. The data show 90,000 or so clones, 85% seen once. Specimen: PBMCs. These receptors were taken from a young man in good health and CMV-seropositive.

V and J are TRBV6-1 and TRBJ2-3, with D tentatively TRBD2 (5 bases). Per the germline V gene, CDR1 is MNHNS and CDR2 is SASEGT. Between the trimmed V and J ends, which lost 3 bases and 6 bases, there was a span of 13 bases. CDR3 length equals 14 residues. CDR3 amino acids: CASSDGFGEDTQYF. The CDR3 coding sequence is TGTGCCAGCAGTGATGGTTTCGGGGAGGATACGCAGTATTTT.

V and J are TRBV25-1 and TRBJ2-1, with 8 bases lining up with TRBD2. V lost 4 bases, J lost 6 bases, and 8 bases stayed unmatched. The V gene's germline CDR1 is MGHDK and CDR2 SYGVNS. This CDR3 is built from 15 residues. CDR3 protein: CASSAGLVFSNEQFF. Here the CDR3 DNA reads TGTGCCAGCAGTGCGGGACTAGTCTTCTCCAATGAGCAGTTCTTC.

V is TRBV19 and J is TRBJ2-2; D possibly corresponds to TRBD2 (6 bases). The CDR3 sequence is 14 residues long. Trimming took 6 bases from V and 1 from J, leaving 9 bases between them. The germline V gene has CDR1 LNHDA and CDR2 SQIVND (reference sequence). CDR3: CASRTRENTGELFF. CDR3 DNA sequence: TGTGCCAGTAGGACGCGGGAGAACACCGGGGAGCTGTTTTTT.

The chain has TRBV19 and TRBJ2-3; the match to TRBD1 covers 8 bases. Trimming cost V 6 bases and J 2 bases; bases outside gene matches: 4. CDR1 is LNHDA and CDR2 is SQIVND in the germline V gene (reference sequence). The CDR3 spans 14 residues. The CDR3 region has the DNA TGTGCCAGTAGCCCAGGGGGCACCACAGATACGCAGTATTTT. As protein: CASSPGGTTDTQYF.

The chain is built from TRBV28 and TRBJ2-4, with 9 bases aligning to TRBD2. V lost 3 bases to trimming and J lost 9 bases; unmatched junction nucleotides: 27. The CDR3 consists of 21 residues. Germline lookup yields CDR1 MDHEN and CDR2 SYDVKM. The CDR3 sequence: CASSFTRGGAREGNRGGIQYF. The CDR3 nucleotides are TGTGCCAGCAGTTTTACCCGGGGGGGGGCGCGGGAGGGCAACCGGGGCGGCATTCAGTACTTC.

This CDR3 reads CASSPGAGRGYEQYF. Written as DNA, the CDR3 is TGTGCCAGCAGCCCCGGGGCTGGGCGGGGCTACGAGCAGTACTTC. The chain combines TRBV27 with TRBJ2-7, with D possibly matching TRBD2 (6 bases). Germline V gene data show CDR1 as MNHEY and CDR2 as SMNVEV (reference sequence). With 6 bases removed from V and 3 bases from J, the gap between germline ends came to 18 bases. The CDR3 is 15 amino acids.

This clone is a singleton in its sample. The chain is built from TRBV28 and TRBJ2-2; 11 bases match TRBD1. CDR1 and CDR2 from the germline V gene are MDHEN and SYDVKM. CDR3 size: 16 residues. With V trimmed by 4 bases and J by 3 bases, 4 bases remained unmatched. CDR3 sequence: CASSSGTGGDTGELFF. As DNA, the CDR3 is TGTGCCAGCAGTTCCGGGACAGGGGGGGACACCGGGGAGCTGTTTTTT.

Written as DNA, the CDR3 is TGTGCCAGCAGCTTCCTAGCGGGAACTAATTGGGTGCAGTACTTC. This codes for CASSFLAGTNWVQYF. This chain connects TRBV5-6 to TRBJ2-7, with 9 bases identical to TRBD2. From germline, CDR1 is SGHDT and CDR2 YYEEEE. V lost 2 bases, J lost 9 bases, and 12 bases stayed unmatched. This CDR3 region has 15 residues. Supplemented by reference TRBV5-6 and TRBJ2-7, the full variable domain reads DAGVTQSPTHLIKTRGQQVTLRCSPKSGHDTVSWYQQALGQGPQFIFQYYEEEERQRGNFPDRFSGHQFPNYSSELNVNALLLGDSALYLCASSFLAGTNWVQYFGPGTRLTVT.

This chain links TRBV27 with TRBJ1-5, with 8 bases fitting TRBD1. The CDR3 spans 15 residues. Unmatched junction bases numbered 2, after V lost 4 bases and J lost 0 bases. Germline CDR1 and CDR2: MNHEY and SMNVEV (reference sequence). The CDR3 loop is CASSWTGYSNQPQHF. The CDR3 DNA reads TGTGCCAGCAGTTGGACAGGGTATAGCAATCAGCCCCAGCATTTT.

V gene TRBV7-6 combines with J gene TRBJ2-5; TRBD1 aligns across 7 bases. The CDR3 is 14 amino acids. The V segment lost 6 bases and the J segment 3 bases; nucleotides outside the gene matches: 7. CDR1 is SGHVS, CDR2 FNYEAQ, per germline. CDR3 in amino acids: CASSHGTAKETQYF. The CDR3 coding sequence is TGTGCCAGCAGTCACGGGACAGCCAAAGAGACCCAGTACTTC. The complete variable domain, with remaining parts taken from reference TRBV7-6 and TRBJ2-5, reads GAGVSQSPRYKVTKRGQDVALRCDPISGHVSLYWYRQALGQGPEFLTYFNYEAQQDKSGLPNDRFSAERPEGSISTLTIQRTEQRDSAMYRCASSHGTAKETQYFGPGTRLLVL.

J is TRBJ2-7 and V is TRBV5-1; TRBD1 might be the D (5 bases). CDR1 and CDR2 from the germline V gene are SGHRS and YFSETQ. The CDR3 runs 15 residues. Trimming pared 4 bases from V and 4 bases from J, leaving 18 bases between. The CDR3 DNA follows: TGCGCCAGCAGCCCAGACAGTGGGTCTAATTACGAGCAGTACGTC. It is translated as CASSPDSGSNYEQYV.

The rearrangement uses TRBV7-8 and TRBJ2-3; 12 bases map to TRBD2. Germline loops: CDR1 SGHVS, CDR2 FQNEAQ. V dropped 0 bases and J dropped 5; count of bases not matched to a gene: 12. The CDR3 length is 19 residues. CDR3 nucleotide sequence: TGTGCCAGCAGCTTAGCCCGGGGTCTAGCGGGAGGGCTAGTAGATACGCAGTATTTT. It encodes CASSLARGLAGGLVDTQYF.

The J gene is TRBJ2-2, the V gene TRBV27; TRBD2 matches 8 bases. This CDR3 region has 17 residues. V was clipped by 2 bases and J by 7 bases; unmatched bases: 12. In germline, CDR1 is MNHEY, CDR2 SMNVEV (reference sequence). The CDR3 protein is CASSLGDAAGAYGELFF. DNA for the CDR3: TGTGCCAGCAGTTTAGGGGATGCAGCGGGAGCTTACGGGGAGCTGTTTTTT.

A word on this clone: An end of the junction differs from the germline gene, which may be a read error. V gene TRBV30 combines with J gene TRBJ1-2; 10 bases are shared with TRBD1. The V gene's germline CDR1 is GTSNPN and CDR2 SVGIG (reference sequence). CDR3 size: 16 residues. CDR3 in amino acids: CAGRKDGTGVGYGYTF. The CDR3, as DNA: TGTGCCGGGAGAAAGGACGGGACAGGGGTCGGCTATGGCTACACCTTC.

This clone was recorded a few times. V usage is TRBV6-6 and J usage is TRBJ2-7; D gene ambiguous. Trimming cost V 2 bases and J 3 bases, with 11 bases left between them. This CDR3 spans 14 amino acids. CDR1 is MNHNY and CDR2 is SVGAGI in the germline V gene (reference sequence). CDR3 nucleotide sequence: TGTGCCAGCAGTTACCTTGGCGGTGACTACGAGCAGTACGTC. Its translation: CASSYLGGDYEQYV.

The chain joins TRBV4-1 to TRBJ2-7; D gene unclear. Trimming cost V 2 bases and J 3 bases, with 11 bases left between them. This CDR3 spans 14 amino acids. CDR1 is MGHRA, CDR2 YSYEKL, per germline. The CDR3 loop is CASSQSPADYEQYV. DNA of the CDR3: TGCGCCAGCAGCCAATCGCCGGCAGACTACGAGCAGTACGTC.

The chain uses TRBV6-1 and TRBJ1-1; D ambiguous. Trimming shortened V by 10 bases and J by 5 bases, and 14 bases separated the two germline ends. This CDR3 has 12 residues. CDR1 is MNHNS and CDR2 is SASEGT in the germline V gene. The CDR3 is CATTLGWTEAFF. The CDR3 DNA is TGTGCCACCACCCTCGGGTGGACTGAAGCTTTCTTT.

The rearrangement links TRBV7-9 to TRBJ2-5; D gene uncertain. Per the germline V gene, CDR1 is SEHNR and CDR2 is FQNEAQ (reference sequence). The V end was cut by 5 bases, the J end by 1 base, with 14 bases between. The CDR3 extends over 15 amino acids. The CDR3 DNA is TGTGCCAGCAGCGATAGGCGCGGTATCCAAGAGACCCAGTACTTC. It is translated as CASSDRRGIQETQYF.